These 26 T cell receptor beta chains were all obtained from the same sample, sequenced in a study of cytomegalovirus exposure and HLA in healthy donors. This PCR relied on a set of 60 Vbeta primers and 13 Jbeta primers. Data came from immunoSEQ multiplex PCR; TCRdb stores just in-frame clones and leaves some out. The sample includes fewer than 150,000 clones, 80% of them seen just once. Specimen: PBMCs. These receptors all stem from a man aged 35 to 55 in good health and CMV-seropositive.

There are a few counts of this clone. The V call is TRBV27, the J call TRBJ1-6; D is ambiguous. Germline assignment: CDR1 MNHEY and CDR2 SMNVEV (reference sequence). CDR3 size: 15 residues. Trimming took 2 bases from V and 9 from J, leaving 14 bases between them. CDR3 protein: CASSLAWQSGSPLHF. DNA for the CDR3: TGTGCCAGCAGTTTAGCATGGCAGAGCGGTTCACCCCTCCACTTT.

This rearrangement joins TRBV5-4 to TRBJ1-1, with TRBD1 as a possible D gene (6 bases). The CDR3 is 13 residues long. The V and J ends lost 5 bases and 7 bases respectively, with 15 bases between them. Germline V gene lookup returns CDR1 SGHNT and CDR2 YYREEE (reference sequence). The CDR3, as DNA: TGTGCCAGCAGGCAAAGGGGGTGGGGTGAAGCTTTCTTT. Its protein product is CASRQRGWGEAFF.

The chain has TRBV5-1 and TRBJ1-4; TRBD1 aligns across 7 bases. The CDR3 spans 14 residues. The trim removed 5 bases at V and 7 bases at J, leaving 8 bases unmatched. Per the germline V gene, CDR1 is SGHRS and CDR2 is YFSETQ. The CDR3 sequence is CASRLDREGEKLFF. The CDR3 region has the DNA TGCGCCAGCAGATTAGACAGGGAAGGTGAAAAACTGTTTTTT.

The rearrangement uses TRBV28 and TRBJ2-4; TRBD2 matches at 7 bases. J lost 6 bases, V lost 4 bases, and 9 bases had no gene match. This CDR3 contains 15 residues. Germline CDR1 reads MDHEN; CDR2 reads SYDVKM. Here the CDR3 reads CASSSPGGSRNIQYF. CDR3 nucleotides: TGTGCCAGCAGTTCGCCGGGGGGTTCCAGAAACATTCAGTACTTC.

CDR3 loop: CASSLGGWNTEAFF. CDR3 nucleotide sequence: TGTGCCAGCAGTTTAGGCGGATGGAACACTGAAGCTTTCTTT. The V call is TRBV28, the J call TRBJ1-1; D remains unclear. Germline-derived CDR1 and CDR2 are MDHEN and SYDVKM. The germline V and J ends were trimmed by 2 bases and 1 base, with 8 bases remaining between them. There are 14 residues in the CDR3.

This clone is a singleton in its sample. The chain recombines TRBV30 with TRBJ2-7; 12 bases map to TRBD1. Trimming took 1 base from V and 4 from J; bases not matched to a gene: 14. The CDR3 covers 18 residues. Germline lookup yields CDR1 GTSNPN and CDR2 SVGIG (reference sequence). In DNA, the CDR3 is TGTGCCTGGAGTGGGGCGGGACAGGGGGCGCCTGGAAGGTACGAGCAGTACTTC. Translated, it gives CAWSGAGQGAPGRYEQYF. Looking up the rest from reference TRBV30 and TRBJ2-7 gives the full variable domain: SQTIHQWPATLVQPVGSPLSLECTVEGTSNPNLYWYRQAAGRGLQLLFYSVGIGQISSEVPQNLSASRPQDRQFILSSKKLLLSDSGFYLCAWSGAGQGAPGRYEQYFGPGTRLTVT.

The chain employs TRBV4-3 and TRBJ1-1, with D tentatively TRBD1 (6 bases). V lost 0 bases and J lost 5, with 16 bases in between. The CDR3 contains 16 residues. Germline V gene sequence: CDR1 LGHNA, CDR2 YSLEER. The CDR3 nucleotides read TGCGCCAGCAGCCAAGATCCCACAGGTAGGGGGACTGAAGCTTTCTTT. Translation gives CASSQDPTGRGTEAFF.

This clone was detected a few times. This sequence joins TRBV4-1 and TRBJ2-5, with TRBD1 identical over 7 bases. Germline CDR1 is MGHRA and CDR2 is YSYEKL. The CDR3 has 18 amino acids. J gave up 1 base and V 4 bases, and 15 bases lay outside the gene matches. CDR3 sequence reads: CASSPSLTGLLTQETQYF. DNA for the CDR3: TGCGCCAGCAGCCCGAGCCTGACAGGGCTGCTGACCCAAGAGACCCAGTACTTC.

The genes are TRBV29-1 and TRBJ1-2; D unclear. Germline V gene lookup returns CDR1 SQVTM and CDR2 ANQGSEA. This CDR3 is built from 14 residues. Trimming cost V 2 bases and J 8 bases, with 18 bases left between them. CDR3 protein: CSVEWWSRNRGYTF. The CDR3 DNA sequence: TGCAGCGTTGAATGGTGGTCGAGGAATCGCGGCTACACCTTC.

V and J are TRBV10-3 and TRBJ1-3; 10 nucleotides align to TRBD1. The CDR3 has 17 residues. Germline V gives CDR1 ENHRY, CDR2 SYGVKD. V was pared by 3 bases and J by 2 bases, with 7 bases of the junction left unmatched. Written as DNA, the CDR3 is TGTGCCATCAGTGAACGGGGACAGGGGAGCCCTGGAAACACCATATATTTT. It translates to CAISERGQGSPGNTIYF.

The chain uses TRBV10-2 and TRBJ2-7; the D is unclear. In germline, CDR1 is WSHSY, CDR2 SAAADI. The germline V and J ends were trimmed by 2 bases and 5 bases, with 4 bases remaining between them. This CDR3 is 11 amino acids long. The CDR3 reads CASSELDEQYF. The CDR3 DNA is TGCGCCAGCAGTGAGCTCGACGAGCAGTACTTC.

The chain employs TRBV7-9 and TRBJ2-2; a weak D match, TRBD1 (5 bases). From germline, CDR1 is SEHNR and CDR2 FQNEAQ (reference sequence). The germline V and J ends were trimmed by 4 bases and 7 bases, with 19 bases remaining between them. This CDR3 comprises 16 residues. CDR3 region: CASSSAQGSIDGELFF. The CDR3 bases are TGTGCCAGCAGCTCCGCTCAGGGTAGTATCGACGGGGAGCTGTTTTTT.

The CDR3: CASSLLKTSGNTGELFF. As DNA, the CDR3 is TGTGCCAGCAGCTTACTAAAGACTAGCGGAAACACCGGGGAGCTGTTTTTT. The chain recombines TRBV7-2 with TRBJ2-2; the match to TRBD2 covers 9 bases. Germline-derived CDR1 and CDR2 are SGHTA and FQGNSA. The ends lost 2 bases at V and 2 bases at J; junction bases unmatched: 6. The CDR3 is made up of 17 amino acids.

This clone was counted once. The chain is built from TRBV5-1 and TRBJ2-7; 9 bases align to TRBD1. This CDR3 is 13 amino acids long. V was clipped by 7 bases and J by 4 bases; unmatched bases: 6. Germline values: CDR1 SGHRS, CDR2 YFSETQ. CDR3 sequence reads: CASGDRARYEQYF. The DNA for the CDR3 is TGCGCCAGCGGGGACAGGGCCAGATACGAGCAGTACTTC.

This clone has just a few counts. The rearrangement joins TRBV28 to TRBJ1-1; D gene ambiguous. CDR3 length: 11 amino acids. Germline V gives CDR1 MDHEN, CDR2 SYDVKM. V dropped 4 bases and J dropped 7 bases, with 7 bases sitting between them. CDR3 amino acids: CASSSSVEAFF. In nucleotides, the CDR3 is TGTGCCAGCAGTTCGTCCGTTGAAGCTTTCTTT.

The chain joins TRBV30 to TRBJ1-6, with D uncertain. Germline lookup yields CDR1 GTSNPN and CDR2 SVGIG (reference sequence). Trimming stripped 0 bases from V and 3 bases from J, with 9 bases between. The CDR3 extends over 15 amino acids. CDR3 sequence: CAWSVREGYNSPLHF. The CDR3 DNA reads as TGTGCCTGGAGTGTACGAGAGGGCTATAATTCACCCCTCCACTTT.

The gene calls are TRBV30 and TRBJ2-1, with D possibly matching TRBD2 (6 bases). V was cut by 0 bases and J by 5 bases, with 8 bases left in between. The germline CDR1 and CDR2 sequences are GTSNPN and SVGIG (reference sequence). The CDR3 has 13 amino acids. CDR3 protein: CAWSVRLDNEQFF. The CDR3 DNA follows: TGTGCCTGGAGTGTACGACTAGACAATGAGCAGTTCTTC. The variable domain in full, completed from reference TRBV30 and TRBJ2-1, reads SQTIHQWPATLVQPVGSPLSLECTVEGTSNPNLYWYRQAAGRGLQLLFYSVGIGQISSEVPQNLSASRPQDRQFILSSKKLLLSDSGFYLCAWSVRLDNEQFFGPGTRLTVL.

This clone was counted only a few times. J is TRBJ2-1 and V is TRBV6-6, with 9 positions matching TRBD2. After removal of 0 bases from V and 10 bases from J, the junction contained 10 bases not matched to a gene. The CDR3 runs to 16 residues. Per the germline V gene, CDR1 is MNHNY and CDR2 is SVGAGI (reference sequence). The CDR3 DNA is TGTGCCAGCAGTTACTCTAGCGGGAGTCCCGGCAGGGAGCAGTTCTTC. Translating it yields CASSYSSGSPGREQFF.

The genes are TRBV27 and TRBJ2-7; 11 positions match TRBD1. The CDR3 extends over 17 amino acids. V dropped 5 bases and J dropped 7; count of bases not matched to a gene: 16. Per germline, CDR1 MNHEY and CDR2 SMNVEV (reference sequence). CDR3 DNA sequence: TGTGCCAGCAGTCCTTGGACAGGGGGCGCTTTGTCGGGGGAGCAGTACTTC. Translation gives CASSPWTGGALSGEQYF.

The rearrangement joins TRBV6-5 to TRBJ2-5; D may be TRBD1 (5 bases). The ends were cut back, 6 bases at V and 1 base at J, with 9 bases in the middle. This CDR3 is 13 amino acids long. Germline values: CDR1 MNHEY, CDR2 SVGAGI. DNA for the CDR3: TGTGCCAGCAGAAAAGACAGCCAAGAGACCCAGTACTTC. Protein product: CASRKDSQETQYF.

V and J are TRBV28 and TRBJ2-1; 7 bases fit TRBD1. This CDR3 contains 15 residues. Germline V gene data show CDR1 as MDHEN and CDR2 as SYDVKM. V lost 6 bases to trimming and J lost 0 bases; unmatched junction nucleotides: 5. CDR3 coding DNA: TGTGCCAGCAGCCCAGGGGGAAGCTCCTACAATGAGCAGTTCTTC. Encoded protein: CASSPGGSSYNEQFF.

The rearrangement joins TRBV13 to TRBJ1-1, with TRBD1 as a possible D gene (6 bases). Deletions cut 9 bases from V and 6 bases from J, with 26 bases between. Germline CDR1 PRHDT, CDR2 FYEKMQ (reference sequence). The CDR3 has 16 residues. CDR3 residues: CASDNRGYRAVSEAFF. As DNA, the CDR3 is TGTGCCAGTGACAACCGAGGGTACAGGGCTGTATCTGAAGCTTTCTTT.

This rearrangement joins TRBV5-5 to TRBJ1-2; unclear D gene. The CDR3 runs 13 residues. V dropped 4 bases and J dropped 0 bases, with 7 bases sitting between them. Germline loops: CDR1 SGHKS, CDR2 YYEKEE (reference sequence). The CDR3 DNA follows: TGTGCCAGCAGCCTAACTGCTAACTATGGCTACACCTTC. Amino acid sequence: CASSLTANYGYTF.

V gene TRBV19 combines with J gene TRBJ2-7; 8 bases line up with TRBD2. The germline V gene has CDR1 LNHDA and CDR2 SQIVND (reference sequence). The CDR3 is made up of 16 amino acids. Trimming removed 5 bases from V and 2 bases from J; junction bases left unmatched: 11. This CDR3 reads CASSLSLREGPYEQYF. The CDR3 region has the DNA TGTGCCAGTAGTTTATCCCTCCGGGAGGGCCCCTACGAGCAGTACTTC.

As DNA, the CDR3 is TGTGCCAGCAGTAGGGGGCGAACTGAAGCTTTCTTT. It codes for CASSRGRTEAFF. The chain couples TRBV27 to TRBJ1-1; 7 bases agree with TRBD1. Germline V gene sequence: CDR1 MNHEY, CDR2 SMNVEV (reference sequence). The CDR3 totals 12 residues. The junction had 2 bases not matched to a gene; V was cut back by 5 bases and J by 5 bases.

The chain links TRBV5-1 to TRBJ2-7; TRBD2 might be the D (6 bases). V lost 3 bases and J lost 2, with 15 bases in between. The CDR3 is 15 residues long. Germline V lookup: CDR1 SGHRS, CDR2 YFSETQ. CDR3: CASSWTGVPTYEQYF. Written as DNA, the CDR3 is TGCGCCAGCAGCTGGACGGGAGTTCCGACCTACGAGCAGTACTTC.